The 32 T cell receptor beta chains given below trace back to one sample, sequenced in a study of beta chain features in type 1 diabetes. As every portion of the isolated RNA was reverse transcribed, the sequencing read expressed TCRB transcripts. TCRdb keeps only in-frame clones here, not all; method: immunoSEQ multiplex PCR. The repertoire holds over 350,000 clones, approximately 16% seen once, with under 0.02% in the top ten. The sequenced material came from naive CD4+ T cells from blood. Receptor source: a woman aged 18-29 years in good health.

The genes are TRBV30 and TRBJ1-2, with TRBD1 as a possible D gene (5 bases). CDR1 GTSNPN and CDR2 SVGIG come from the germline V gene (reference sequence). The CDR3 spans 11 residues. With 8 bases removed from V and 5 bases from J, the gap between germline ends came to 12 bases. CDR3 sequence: CARGTDYGYTF. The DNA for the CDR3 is TGTGCCCGCGGGACGGATTATGGCTACACCTTC.

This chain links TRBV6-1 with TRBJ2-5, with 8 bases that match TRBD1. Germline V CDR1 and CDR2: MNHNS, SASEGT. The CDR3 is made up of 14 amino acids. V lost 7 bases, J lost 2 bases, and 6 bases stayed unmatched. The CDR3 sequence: CASKSRTGQETQYF. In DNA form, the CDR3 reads TGTGCCAGCAAGAGCCGGACAGGGCAAGAGACCCAGTACTTC.

The CDR3 here is CASSLRGAGGYEQFF. CDR3 DNA sequence: TGCGCCAGCAGCTTAAGGGGAGCGGGAGGCTATGAGCAGTTCTTC. This rearrangement joins TRBV5-1 to TRBJ2-1; 9 bases align to TRBD2. Germline CDR1 SGHRS, CDR2 YFSETQ. CDR3 length: 15 residues. V trimming: 2 bases; J trimming: 8 bases; junction bases outside the gene matches: 8.

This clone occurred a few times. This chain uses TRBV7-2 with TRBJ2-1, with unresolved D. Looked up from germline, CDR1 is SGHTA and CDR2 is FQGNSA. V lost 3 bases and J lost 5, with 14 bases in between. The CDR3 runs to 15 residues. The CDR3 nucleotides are TGTGCCAGCAGCTTTCTCACATACCCCGACAATGAGCAGTTCTTC. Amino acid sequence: CASSFLTYPDNEQFF.

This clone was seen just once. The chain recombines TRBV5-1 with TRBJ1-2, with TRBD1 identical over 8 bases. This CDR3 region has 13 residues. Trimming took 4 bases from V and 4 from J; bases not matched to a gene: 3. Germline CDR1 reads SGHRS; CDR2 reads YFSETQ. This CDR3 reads CASSADRGYGYTF. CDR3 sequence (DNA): TGCGCCAGCAGCGCAGACAGGGGCTATGGCTACACCTTC.

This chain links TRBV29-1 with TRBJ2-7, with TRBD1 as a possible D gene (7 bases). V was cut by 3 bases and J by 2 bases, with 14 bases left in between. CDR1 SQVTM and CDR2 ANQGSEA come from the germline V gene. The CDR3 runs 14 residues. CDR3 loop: CSVEVSGGPYEQYF. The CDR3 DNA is TGCAGCGTTGAGGTGTCAGGGGGGCCCTACGAGCAGTACTTC.

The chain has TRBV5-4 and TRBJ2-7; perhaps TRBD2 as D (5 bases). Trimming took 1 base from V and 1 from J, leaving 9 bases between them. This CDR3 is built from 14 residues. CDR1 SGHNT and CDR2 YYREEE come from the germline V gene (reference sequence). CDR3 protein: CASSLTSSSYEQYF. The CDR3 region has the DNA TGTGCCAGCAGCTTGACTAGTTCGTCCTACGAGCAGTACTTC.

The CDR3 DNA follows: TGTGCCAGCACTAACCAGGGGCCCGGGGAGCTGTTTTTT. It codes for CASTNQGPGELFF. The gene calls are TRBV9 and TRBJ2-2; tentatively, D is TRBD1 (6 bases). CDR1 is SGDLS and CDR2 is YYNGEE in the germline V gene. The length of the CDR3 is 13 residues. The V end lost 6 bases, the J end lost 6 bases, and 12 bases lay between the germline ends.

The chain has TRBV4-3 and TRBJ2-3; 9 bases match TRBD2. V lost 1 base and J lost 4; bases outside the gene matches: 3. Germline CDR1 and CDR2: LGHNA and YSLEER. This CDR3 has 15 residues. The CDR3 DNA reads TGCGCCAGCAGCCAAGTAGCGGGAGCGGCAGATACGCAGTATTTT. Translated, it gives CASSQVAGAADTQYF.

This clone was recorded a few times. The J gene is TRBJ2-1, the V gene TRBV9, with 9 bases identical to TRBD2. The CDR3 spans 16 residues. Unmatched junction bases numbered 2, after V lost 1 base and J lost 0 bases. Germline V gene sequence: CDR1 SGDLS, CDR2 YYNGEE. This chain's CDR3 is CASSVSSGSSYNEQFF. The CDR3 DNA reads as TGTGCCAGCAGCGTAAGTAGCGGGAGCTCCTACAATGAGCAGTTCTTC.

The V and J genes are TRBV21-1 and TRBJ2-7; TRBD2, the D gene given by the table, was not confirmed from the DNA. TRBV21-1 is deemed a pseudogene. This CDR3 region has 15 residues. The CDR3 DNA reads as TGTGCCAGCAGCAAGGAGTTGGTCAGCGCCTACGAGCAGTACTTC. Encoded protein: CASSKELVSAYEQYF.

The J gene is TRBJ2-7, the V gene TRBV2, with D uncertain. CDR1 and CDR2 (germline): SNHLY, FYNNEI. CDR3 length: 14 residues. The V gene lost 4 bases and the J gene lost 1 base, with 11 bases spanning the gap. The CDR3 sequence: CASSALDGSYEQYF. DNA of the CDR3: TGTGCCAGCAGTGCCCTAGACGGATCCTACGAGCAGTACTTC.

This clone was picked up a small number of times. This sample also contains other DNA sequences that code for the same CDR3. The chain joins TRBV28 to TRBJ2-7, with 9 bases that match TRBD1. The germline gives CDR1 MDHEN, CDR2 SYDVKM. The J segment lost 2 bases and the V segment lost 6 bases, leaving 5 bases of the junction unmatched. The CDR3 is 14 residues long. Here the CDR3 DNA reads TGTGCCAGCAGCCCGGGACAGGGCCCCTACGAGCAGTACTTC. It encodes CASSPGQGPYEQYF.

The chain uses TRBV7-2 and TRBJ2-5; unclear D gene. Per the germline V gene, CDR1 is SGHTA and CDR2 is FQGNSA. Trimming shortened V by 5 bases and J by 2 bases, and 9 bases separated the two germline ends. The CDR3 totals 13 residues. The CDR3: CASSPPGQETQYF. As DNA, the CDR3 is TGTGCCAGCAGCCCCCCCGGGCAAGAGACCCAGTACTTC.

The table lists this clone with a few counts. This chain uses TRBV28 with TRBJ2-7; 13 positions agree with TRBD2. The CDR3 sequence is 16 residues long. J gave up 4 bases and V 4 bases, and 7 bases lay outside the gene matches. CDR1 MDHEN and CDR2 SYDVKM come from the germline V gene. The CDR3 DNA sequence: TGTGCCAGCAGTTCGAGGACTAGCGGGAGATTTTACGAGCAGTACTTC. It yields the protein CASSSRTSGRFYEQYF.

This CDR3 reads CASSPTVDEQFF. As DNA, the CDR3 is TGTGCCAGCAGCCCTACAGTTGATGAGCAGTTCTTC. This chain joins TRBV7-3 and TRBJ2-1; D is uncertain. Trimming took off 5 bases at V and 8 bases at J, with 10 bases between the two ends. The CDR3 is made up of 12 amino acids. The germline V gene encodes CDR1 SGHTA and CDR2 FQGTGA.

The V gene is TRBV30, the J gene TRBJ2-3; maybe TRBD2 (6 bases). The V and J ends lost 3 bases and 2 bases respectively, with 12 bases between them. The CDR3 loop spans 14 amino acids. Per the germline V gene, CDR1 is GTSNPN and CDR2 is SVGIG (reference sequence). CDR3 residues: CAWRGAGPTDTQYF. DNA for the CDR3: TGTGCCTGGAGGGGCGCGGGACCCACAGATACGCAGTATTTT.

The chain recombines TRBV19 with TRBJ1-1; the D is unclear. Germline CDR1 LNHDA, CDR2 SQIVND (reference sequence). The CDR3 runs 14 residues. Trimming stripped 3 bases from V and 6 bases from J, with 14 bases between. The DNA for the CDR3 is TGTGCCAGTAGTATTGAGGTCGGGAGGGCTGAAGCTTTCTTT. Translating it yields CASSIEVGRAEAFF.

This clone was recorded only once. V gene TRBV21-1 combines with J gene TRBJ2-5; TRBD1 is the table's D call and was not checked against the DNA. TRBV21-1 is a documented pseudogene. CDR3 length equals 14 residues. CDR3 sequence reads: CASRNTGYQETQYF. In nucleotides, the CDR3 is TGTGCCAGCAGGAATACAGGGTACCAAGAGACCCAGTACTTC.

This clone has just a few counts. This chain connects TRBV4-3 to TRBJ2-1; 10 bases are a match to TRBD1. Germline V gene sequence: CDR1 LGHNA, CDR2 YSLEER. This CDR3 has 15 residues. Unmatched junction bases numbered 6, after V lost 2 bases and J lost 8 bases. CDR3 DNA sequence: TGCGCCAGCAGCCAACTCATGACAGGGGGCGATGAGCAGTTCTTC. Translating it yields CASSQLMTGGDEQFF.

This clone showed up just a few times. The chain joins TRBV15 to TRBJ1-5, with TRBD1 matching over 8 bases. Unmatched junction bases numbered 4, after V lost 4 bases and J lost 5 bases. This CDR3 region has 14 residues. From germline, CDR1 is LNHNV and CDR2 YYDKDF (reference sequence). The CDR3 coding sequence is TGTGCCACCAGCACAAACAGGGGGGATCAGCCCCAGCATTTT. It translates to CATSTNRGDQPQHF.

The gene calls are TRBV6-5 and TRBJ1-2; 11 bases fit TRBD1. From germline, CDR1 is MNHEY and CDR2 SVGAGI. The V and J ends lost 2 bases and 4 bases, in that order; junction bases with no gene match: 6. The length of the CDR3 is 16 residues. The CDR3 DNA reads TGTGCCAGCAGTTACAGAAGGACAGGGGGCGGCTATGGCTACACCTTC. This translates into CASSYRRTGGGYGYTF.

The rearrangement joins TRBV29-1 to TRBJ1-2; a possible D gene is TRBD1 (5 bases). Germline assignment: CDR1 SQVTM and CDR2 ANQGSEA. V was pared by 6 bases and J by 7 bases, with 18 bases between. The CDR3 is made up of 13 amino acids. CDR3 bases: TGCAGCGTCCGGCGGGGCGATGAGGGTGGCTACACCTTC. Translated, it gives CSVRRGDEGGYTF.

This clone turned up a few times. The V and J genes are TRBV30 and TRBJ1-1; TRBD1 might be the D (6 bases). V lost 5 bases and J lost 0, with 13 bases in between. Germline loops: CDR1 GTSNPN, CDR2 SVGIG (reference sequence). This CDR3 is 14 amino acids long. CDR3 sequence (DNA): TGTGCCTGGTGCACCGGGACACTGAACACTGAAGCTTTCTTT. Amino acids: CAWCTGTLNTEAFF.

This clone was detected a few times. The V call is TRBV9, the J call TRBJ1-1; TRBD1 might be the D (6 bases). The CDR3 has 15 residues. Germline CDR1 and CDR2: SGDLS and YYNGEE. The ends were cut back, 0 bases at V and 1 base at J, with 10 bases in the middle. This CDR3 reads CASSVEDRKNTEAFF. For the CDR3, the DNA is TGTGCCAGCAGCGTAGAGGACAGAAAGAACACTGAAGCTTTCTTT.

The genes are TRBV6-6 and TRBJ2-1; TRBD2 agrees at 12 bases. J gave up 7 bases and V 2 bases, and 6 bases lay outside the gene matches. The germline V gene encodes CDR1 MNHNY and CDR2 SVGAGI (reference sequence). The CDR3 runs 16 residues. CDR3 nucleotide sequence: TGTGCCAGCAGTTACCCGACTAGCGGGAGCCGGAATGAGCAGTTCTTC. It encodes CASSYPTSGSRNEQFF.

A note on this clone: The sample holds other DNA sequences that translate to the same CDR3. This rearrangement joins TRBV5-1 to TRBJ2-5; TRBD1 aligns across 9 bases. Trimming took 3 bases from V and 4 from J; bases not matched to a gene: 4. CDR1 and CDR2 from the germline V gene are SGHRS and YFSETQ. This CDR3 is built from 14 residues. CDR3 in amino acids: CASSSGQGRETQYF. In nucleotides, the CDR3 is TGCGCCAGCAGCTCGGGACAGGGACGAGAGACCCAGTACTTC.

The CDR3 is CASRALGTGSYNEQFF. The CDR3 DNA is TGTGCCAGCAGAGCCCTTGGGACAGGCTCCTACAATGAGCAGTTCTTC. The chain combines TRBV28 with TRBJ2-1; 8 positions agree with TRBD1. The ends lost 6 bases at V and 0 bases at J; junction bases unmatched: 7. The CDR3 consists of 16 residues. The germline V gene has CDR1 MDHEN and CDR2 SYDVKM.

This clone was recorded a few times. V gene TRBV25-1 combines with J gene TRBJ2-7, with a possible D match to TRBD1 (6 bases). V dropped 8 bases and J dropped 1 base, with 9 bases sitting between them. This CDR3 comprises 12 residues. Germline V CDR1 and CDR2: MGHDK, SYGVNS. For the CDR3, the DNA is TGTGCCAGCTGGGGGCCTTCCTACGAGCAGTACTTC. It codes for CASWGPSYEQYF.

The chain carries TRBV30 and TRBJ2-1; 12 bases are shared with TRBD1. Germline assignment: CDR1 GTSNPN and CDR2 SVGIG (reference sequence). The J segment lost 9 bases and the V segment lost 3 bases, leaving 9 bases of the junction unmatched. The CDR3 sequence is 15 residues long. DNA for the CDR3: TGTGCCTGGAGCCCCCGGGGACAGGGGGCAGTTGAGCAGTTCTTC. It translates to CAWSPRGQGAVEQFF.

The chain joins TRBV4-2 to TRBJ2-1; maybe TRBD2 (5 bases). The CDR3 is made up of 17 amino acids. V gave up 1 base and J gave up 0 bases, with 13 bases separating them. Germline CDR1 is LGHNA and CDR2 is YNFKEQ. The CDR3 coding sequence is TGTGCCAGCAGCCAAGGATCGAGGGTGAGCTCCTACAATGAGCAGTTCTTC. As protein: CASSQGSRVSSYNEQFF.

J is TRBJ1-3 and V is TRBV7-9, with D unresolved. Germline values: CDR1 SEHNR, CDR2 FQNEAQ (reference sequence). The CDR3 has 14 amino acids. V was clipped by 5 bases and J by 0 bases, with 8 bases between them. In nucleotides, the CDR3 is TGTGCCAGCAGCCCCCCGTCCTCTGGAAACACCATATATTTT. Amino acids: CASSPPSSGNTIYF.